The next 30 T cell receptor beta chains were all read from a single sample in a study of Ad26.COV2.S vaccination and SARS-CoV-2 variants. Only in-frame clones appear in the TCRdb table, and some are missing; sequencing was by immunoSEQ multiplex PCR. The sample comprises around 500,000 clones, 80% to 90% of which are singletons, and 1.5% to 2% rests with the top ten. Sample treatment: 15 to 20 received Ad26.COV2.S at low or high dose, single or two shots; about 5 received placebo; per-sample allocation not given. The samples date from day 63 after the first vaccine or placebo injection. The sample consisted of peripheral blood, taken in a trial of Ad26.COV2.S vaccine versus placebo. These TCRs come from a person between 18 and 65 years old who received the Ad26.COV2.S COVID-19 vaccine or a placebo.

The chain links TRBV6-6 to TRBJ2-5; TRBD2 agrees at 9 bases. The length of the CDR3 is 13 residues. Germline lookup yields CDR1 MNHNY and CDR2 SVGAGI (reference sequence). J lost 5 bases, V lost 9 bases, and 7 bases had no gene match. The CDR3 DNA reads TGTGCCAGTTATAGCGGGAGCGGGGAGACCCAGTACTTC. It specifies CASYSGSGETQYF.

The J gene is TRBJ2-7, the V gene TRBV6-5; 8 bases map to TRBD1. This CDR3 contains 14 residues. Germline V CDR1 and CDR2: MNHEY, SVGAGI. The V and J ends lost 5 bases and 6 bases, in that order; junction bases with no gene match: 9. The CDR3 sequence: CASSLRGRGREQYF. The CDR3 DNA sequence: TGTGCCAGCAGTCTCAGGGGCAGGGGGCGCGAGCAGTACTTC.

The chain employs TRBV11-2 and TRBJ1-1; no clear D. CDR3 length equals 17 residues. The V end was cut by 7 bases, the J end by 0 bases, with 21 bases between. Per the germline V gene, CDR1 is SGHAT and CDR2 is FQNNGV. The CDR3: CASTQYHQIGLNTEAFF. CDR3 DNA sequence: TGTGCCAGCACCCAATATCACCAAATCGGGCTGAACACTGAAGCTTTCTTT.

V and J are TRBV25-1 and TRBJ1-3; 9 bases line up with TRBD1. CDR1 and CDR2 from the germline V gene are MGHDK and SYGVNS. The CDR3 extends over 16 amino acids. Losses at the gene ends were 3 bases for V and 4 bases for J; bases not matched to a gene: 7. The CDR3 sequence is CASSDTPDRGGNTIYF. The CDR3 DNA sequence: TGTGCCAGCAGTGACACTCCGGACAGGGGAGGAAACACCATATATTTT.

The J gene is TRBJ2-7, the V gene TRBV13, with 10 bases matching TRBD1. The germline V gene encodes CDR1 PRHDT and CDR2 FYEKMQ (reference sequence). The length of the CDR3 is 14 residues. The junction had 8 bases not matched to a gene; V was cut back by 7 bases and J by 5 bases. This chain's CDR3 is CASTLGQGSDEQYF. For the CDR3, the DNA is TGTGCCAGCACCCTGGGACAGGGGAGCGACGAGCAGTACTTC.

This clone appeared once. The rearrangement uses TRBV6-5 and TRBJ2-1; TRBD2 aligns across 7 bases. V gave up 6 bases and J gave up 0 bases; unmatched junction bases: 5. The germline V gene has CDR1 MNHEY and CDR2 SVGAGI. The CDR3 length is 15 residues. The CDR3 nucleotides are TGTGCCAGCAGCGAGGGAGGGATCTCCTACAATGAGCAGTTCTTC. It codes for CASSEGGISYNEQFF.

V and J are TRBV6-6 and TRBJ2-7; 9 bases line up with TRBD1. The CDR3 has 14 amino acids. V shed 5 bases and J 7 bases; nucleotides not matched to a gene: 9. CDR1 and CDR2 (germline): MNHNY, SVGAGI (reference sequence). CDR3 in amino acids: CASSGPGTGSEQYF. In DNA, the CDR3 is TGTGCCAGCAGTGGTCCCGGGACAGGGAGTGAGCAGTACTTC.

The V and J genes are TRBV19 and TRBJ2-3; D gene uncertain. The ends were cut back, 7 bases at V and 1 base at J, with 9 bases in the middle. The CDR3 length is 13 residues. Germline CDR1 and CDR2: LNHDA and SQIVND (reference sequence). CDR3 in amino acids: CASKVWGTDTQYF. The CDR3 nucleotides are TGTGCCAGTAAAGTGTGGGGCACAGATACGCAGTATTTT.

The chain carries TRBV27 and TRBJ2-7, with 10 bases aligning to TRBD1. V lost 5 bases and J lost 6; bases outside the gene matches: 10. The CDR3 is 15 residues long. Germline-derived CDR1 and CDR2 are MNHEY and SMNVEV (reference sequence). The CDR3 sequence: CASSPTPGTGVEQYF. The CDR3 DNA reads TGTGCCAGCAGTCCGACCCCCGGGACAGGGGTCGAGCAGTACTTC.

The genes are TRBV6-5 and TRBJ2-1; 10 bases map to TRBD2. The CDR3 sequence is 14 residues long. V lost 9 bases and J lost 9; bases outside the gene matches: 11. The germline gives CDR1 MNHEY, CDR2 SVGAGI. The CDR3 nucleotides are TGTGCCAGTTCTACCGGGACTAGCGTCCGTGAGCAGTTCTTC. This codes for CASSTGTSVREQFF.

The rearrangement joins TRBV10-3 to TRBJ2-1, with 7 bases matching TRBD2. The CDR3 is 12 residues long. The J segment lost 6 bases and the V segment lost 8 bases, leaving 4 bases of the junction unmatched. Germline CDR1 reads ENHRY; CDR2 reads SYGVKD. The CDR3 DNA reads TGTGCCATCGAGACTAGCCGCAATGAGCAGTTCTTC. Translating gives CAIETSRNEQFF.

The CDR3, as DNA: TGTGCCAGCAGCAAAACAGGGGGCCCTCCCTATGGCTACACCTTC. Protein: CASSKTGGPPYGYTF. V is TRBV7-3 and J is TRBJ1-2; 9 nucleotides line up with TRBD1. Germline assignment: CDR1 SGHTA and CDR2 FQGTGA. The CDR3 contains 15 residues. J gave up 4 bases and V 5 bases, and 8 bases lay outside the gene matches.

This clone was counted once. The V call is TRBV9, the J call TRBJ2-3; 9 bases line up with TRBD1. V lost 3 bases and J lost 5; bases outside the gene matches: 7. CDR1 and CDR2 (germline): SGDLS, YYNGEE. CDR3 length equals 15 residues. The CDR3 sequence is CASSATGGQEDTQYF. The CDR3 DNA reads TGTGCCAGCAGCGCTACAGGGGGCCAGGAAGATACGCAGTATTTT.

The V and J genes are TRBV24-1 and TRBJ2-3, with TRBD1 matching 9 bases. V lost 10 bases, J lost 4 bases, and 5 bases stayed unmatched. The CDR3 covers 13 residues. Germline CDR1 and CDR2: KGHDR and SFDVKD. This CDR3 is CATGQGGADTQYF. In DNA, the CDR3 is TGTGCCACGGGACAGGGCGGCGCAGATACGCAGTATTTT.

This chain connects TRBV11-2 to TRBJ1-1, with D maybe TRBD1 (5 bases). In germline, CDR1 is SGHAT, CDR2 FQNNGV. The CDR3 runs to 13 residues. Deletions cut 5 bases from V and 1 base from J, with 8 bases between. The CDR3 sequence is CASSRTGNTEAFF. CDR3 nucleotide sequence: TGTGCCAGCAGCCGAACAGGGAACACTGAAGCTTTCTTT.

The V call is TRBV10-3, the J call TRBJ1-5; D is ambiguous. The length of the CDR3 is 13 residues. Trimming stripped 3 bases from V and 5 bases from J, with 8 bases between. Germline V gene lookup returns CDR1 ENHRY and CDR2 SYGVKD. The CDR3 DNA reads as TGTGCCATCAGTGAAGACAAAGATCAGCCCCAGCATTTT. Its translation: CAISEDKDQPQHF.

The V call is TRBV3-1 (or the pseudogene TRBV3-2), the J call TRBJ2-5; 8 bases are shared with TRBD2. The CDR3 is made up of 14 amino acids. Trimming cost V 6 bases and J 5 bases; bases outside gene matches: 8. Germline V gene lookup returns CDR1 LGHDT and CDR2 YNNKEL (reference sequence). The chain's CDR3 is CASRTRGGTETQYF. DNA for the CDR3: TGTGCCAGCAGAACCCGCGGGGGGACGGAGACCCAGTACTTC.

The rearrangement uses TRBV19 and TRBJ2-7, with 9 bases lining up with TRBD1. CDR1 and CDR2 (germline): LNHDA, SQIVND (reference sequence). V gave up 6 bases and J gave up 3 bases; unmatched junction bases: 9. CDR3 length: 15 amino acids. CDR3: CASRATGTGHYEQYF. The CDR3, as DNA: TGTGCCAGTAGGGCCACCGGGACAGGGCACTACGAGCAGTACTTC. Full variable domain (remainder filled in from reference TRBV19 and TRBJ2-7): DGGITQSPKYLFRKEGQNVTLSCEQNLNHDAMYWYRQDPGQGLRLIYYSQIVNDFQKGDIAEGYSVSREKKESFPLTVTSAQKNPTAFYLCASRATGTGHYEQYFGPGTRLTVT.

Comment on this clone: Other nucleotide sequences in the sample specify the same CDR3. The chain's CDR3 is CASSQGAGNQPQHF. The CDR3 DNA reads as TGTGCCAGCTCACAGGGAGCGGGCAATCAGCCCCAGCATTTT. The chain uses TRBV18 and TRBJ1-5; D remains unclear. Trimming took off 4 bases at V and 2 bases at J, with 9 bases between the two ends. Germline V gene data show CDR1 as KGHSH and CDR2 as LQKENI. This CDR3 has 14 residues. Complete variable domain (other parts from reference TRBV18 and TRBJ1-5): NAGVMQNPRHLVRRRGQEARLRCSPMKGHSHVYWYRQLPEEGLKFMVYLQKENIIDESGMPKERFSAEFPKEGPSILRIQQVVRGDSAAYFCASSQGAGNQPQHFGDGTRLSIL.

V is TRBV5-6 and J is TRBJ1-3; no clear D. Germline CDR1 reads SGHDT; CDR2 reads YYEEEE. The CDR3 has 12 amino acids. The V end lost 4 bases, the J end lost 4 bases, and 6 bases lay between the germline ends. The CDR3 loop is CASSKGGNTIYF. CDR3 coding DNA: TGTGCCAGCAGCAAAGGGGGAAACACCATATATTTT.

The gene calls are TRBV27 and TRBJ2-3; D call uncertain. CDR1 MNHEY and CDR2 SMNVEV come from the germline V gene (reference sequence). V was clipped by 4 bases and J by 6 bases, with 8 bases between them. The CDR3 covers 12 residues. The CDR3 reads CASSSGVDTQYF. The CDR3 DNA reads TGTGCCAGCAGTTCGGGCGTTGATACGCAGTATTTT.

V and J are TRBV4-3 and TRBJ2-1; TRBD1 aligns across 7 bases. This CDR3 comprises 14 residues. J lost 8 bases, V lost 5 bases, and 9 bases had no gene match. The germline gives CDR1 LGHNA, CDR2 YSLEER. The CDR3 DNA reads TGCGCCAGCAGCATCCAGACAGGGTGGTATGAGCAGTTCTTC. Protein sequence: CASSIQTGWYEQFF.

CDR3 region: CASSGGIRPYNEQFF. In DNA form, the CDR3 reads TGTGCCAGCAGCGGGGGCATCCGCCCCTACAATGAGCAGTTCTTC. V is TRBV9 and J is TRBJ2-1, with D possibly matching TRBD1 (5 bases). Trimming shortened V by 3 bases and J by 2 bases, and 12 bases separated the two germline ends. The CDR3 runs 15 residues. CDR1 is SGDLS, CDR2 YYNGEE, per germline. Based on the CDR3 plus reference TRBV9 and TRBJ2-1, the full variable domain is DSGVTQTPKHLITATGQRVTLRCSPRSGDLSVYWYQQSLDQGLQFLIQYYNGEERAKGNILERFSAQQFPDLHSELNLSSLELGDSALYFCASSGGIRPYNEQFFGPGTRLTVL.

The chain joins TRBV3-1 (or the pseudogene TRBV3-2) to TRBJ1-1; 7 bases align to TRBD1. The CDR3 loop spans 16 amino acids. CDR1 and CDR2 (germline): LGHDT, YNNKEL (reference sequence). J was trimmed by 4 bases and V by 4 bases; bases with no gene match: 12. CDR3: CASSLSTGAWSTEAFF. CDR3 DNA sequence: TGTGCCAGCAGCCTATCAACAGGGGCTTGGAGCACTGAAGCTTTCTTT.

V gene TRBV15 combines with J gene TRBJ2-7; D possibly corresponds to TRBD1 (5 bases). The germline V and J ends were trimmed by 0 bases and 0 bases, with 12 bases remaining between them. The length of the CDR3 is 16 residues. In germline, CDR1 is LNHNV, CDR2 YYDKDF (reference sequence). CDR3 amino acids: CATSREGAVSSYEQYF. The CDR3 DNA sequence: TGTGCCACCAGCAGAGAAGGGGCAGTGAGCTCCTACGAGCAGTACTTC.

The V call is TRBV11-2, the J call TRBJ2-4, with 12 bases aligning to TRBD2. The CDR3 runs to 17 residues. Trimming at V came to 5 bases and at J to 5 bases, leaving 10 bases not matched to a gene. Germline V CDR1 and CDR2: SGHAT, FQNNGV. CDR3 sequence: CASSPGLAGRGENIQYF. The CDR3 nucleotides read TGTGCCAGCAGCCCCGGACTAGCGGGGAGAGGGGAAAACATTCAGTACTTC.

The rearrangement joins TRBV4-1 to TRBJ2-2, with D perhaps TRBD1 or TRBD2 (6 bases each). The V gene lost 5 bases and the J gene lost 5 bases, with 12 bases spanning the gap. Germline CDR1 MGHRA, CDR2 YSYEKL. There are 14 residues in the CDR3. The CDR3 nucleotides are TGCGCCAGCAGCGTAAGGGGGGTAACCGGGGAGCTGTTTTTT. Residues: CASSVRGVTGELFF.

This chain uses TRBV11-2 with TRBJ2-7, with unresolved D. Deletions cut 6 bases from V and 3 bases from J, with 15 bases between. Germline V gives CDR1 SGHAT, CDR2 FQNNGV. This CDR3 region has 14 residues. For the CDR3, the DNA is TGTGCCAGCAGGAGAGCTTCGCGGAACTACGAGCAGTACTTC. Amino acids: CASRRASRNYEQYF.

This chain links TRBV6-6 with TRBJ1-2, with D possibly TRBD1 on 5 matching bases. Trimming cost V 3 bases and J 4 bases, with 6 bases left between them. The CDR3 is made up of 12 amino acids. Germline lookup yields CDR1 MNHNY and CDR2 SVGAGI (reference sequence). Here the CDR3 reads CASSYDSYGYTF. In DNA, the CDR3 is TGTGCCAGCAGTTATGACAGCTATGGCTACACCTTC.

The CDR3 sequence is CASKEDRGWEGTQYF. The CDR3 nucleotides are TGTGCCAGCAAAGAAGACAGGGGGTGGGAGGGGACCCAGTACTTC. The V and J genes are TRBV6-5 and TRBJ2-5; 9 bases are shared with TRBD1. V shed 7 bases, J shed 7 bases, and the junction held 13 bases outside the gene matches. The CDR3 is 15 amino acids. Germline CDR1 is MNHEY and CDR2 is SVGAGI.